Listed below are T cell receptor beta chains from one sample, sequenced in a study of vaccination and CD4 T cells after COVID-19. The antigens for these receptors are not known. Each CDR3 protein is one row after TCRdb ran MiXCR on the PCR reads. The table lists 16,000 or so distinct CDR3 sequences, around 40% of them singletons. The specimen was CD4+ T cells from blood, cultured in vitro, collected about 7 months after SARS-CoV-2 vaccination. The receptors here all came from a human donor who had recovered from COVID-19. The CDR3 runs from the conserved cysteine through the conserved F or W. The order of the fields is D gene, clone size, J gene, V gene, CDR3 protein, CDR3 DNA. A D gene is named only where the DNA matches it firmly. Not every row has a clone size; where given, it reads once, few, many or a size class.

-	-	TRBJ1-3	TRBV20-1	CSASLPARNTIYF	TGCAGTGCTAGTCTACCGGCTAGAAACACCATATATTTT
-	-	TRBJ2-2	TRBV7-9	CASSLLGGTQNTGELFF	TGTGCCAGCAGCTTATTGGGTGGGACTCAGAACACCGGGGAGCTGTTTTTT
TRBD2	few	TRBJ2-7	TRBV20-1	CSAKRPGLAYEQYF	TGCAGTGCGAAGAGGCCGGGACTAGCGTACGAGCAGTACTTC
-	few	TRBJ2-3	TRBV7-9	CASSLGASVGTDTQYF	TGTGCCAGCAGCTTAGGAGCTAGCGTAGGCACAGATACGCAGTATTTT
-	few	TRBJ2-5	TRBV6-2/TRBV6-3	CASNGGRGATQETQYF	TGTGCCAGCAATGGTGGACGGGGGGCAACTCAAGAGACCCAGTACTTC
-	-	TRBJ1-4	TRBV7-4	CASSSGQGTTNEKLFF	TGTGCCAGCAGCTCCGGGCAGGGGACAACTAATGAAAAACTGTTTTTT
TRBD2	few	TRBJ2-2	TRBV7-2	CASSRLAPWAGELFF	TGTGCCAGCAGCCGACTAGCACCCTGGGCCGGGGAGCTGTTTTTT
TRBD2	-	TRBJ2-3	TRBV5-4	CASSFGGRSSGADTQYF	TGTGCCAGCAGCTTTGGAGGGCGGTCTAGCGGGGCAGATACGCAGTATTTT
-	-	TRBJ1-6	TRBV12-3/TRBV12-4	CASSRPSSGGAGSPLHF	TGTGCCAGCAGTCGTCCTTCGTCTGGGGGGGCAGGTTCACCCCTCCACTTT
-	-	TRBJ1-6	TRBV7-3	CASSFSGINSPLHF	TGTGCCAGCAGCTTCTCGGGGATTAATTCACCCCTCCACTTT
-	-	TRBJ1-2	TRBV27	CASSSLGPINYGYTF	TGTGCCAGCAGTTCATTAGGACCGATTAACTATGGCTACACCTTC
-	-	TRBJ2-5	TRBV5-1	CASSGGHLGETQYF	TGCGCCAGCAGCGGAGGACATCTCGGAGAGACCCAGTACTTC
-	-	TRBJ1-2	TRBV18	CASSPGQDQGYTF	TGTGCCAGCTCACCGGGACAAGATCAGGGCTACACCTTC
TRBD1	once	TRBJ2-1	TRBV27	CASSLATGSSYNEQFF	TGTGCCAGCAGTTTGGCGACAGGGAGCTCCTACAATGAGCAGTTCTTC
TRBD2	-	TRBJ2-7	TRBV20-1	CSARDLAGGIYEQYF	TGCAGTGCTAGAGATCTCGCGGGAGGGATCTACGAGCAGTACTTC
-	-	TRBJ2-7	TRBV29-1	CSPTIQGVQYF	TGCAGCCCGACGATACAGGGCGTGCAGTACTTC
TRBD1	-	TRBJ1-1	TRBV20-1	CSATGQANTEAFF	TGCAGTGCTACGGGACAGGCGAACACTGAAGCTTTCTTT
TRBD1	-	TRBJ1-2	TRBV5-4	CASSLEGQTRGYTF	TGTGCCAGCAGTCTTGAGGGACAGACGAGAGGCTACACCTTC
-	medium-sized	TRBJ1-2	TRBV20-1	CSARNRDYGYTF	TGCAGTGCTAGAAACAGGGATTATGGCTACACCTTC
TRBD2	-	TRBJ2-2	TRBV7-2	CASSLSIFDGGRAPTGELFF	TGTGCCAGCAGCTTATCCATATTCGACGGAGGGAGGGCCCCCACCGGGGAGCTGTTTTTT
TRBD2	-	TRBJ2-3	TRBV7-9	CASSLAGGSTDTQYF	TGTGCCAGCAGCTTAGCGGGAGGGTCCACAGATACGCAGTATTTT
-	-	TRBJ2-1	TRBV7-2	CASRPQGAYNEQFF	TGTGCCAGCCGACCGCAGGGAGCCTACAATGAGCAGTTCTTC
TRBD2	few	TRBJ2-3	TRBV20-1	CSADYTSGGGDTQYF	TGCAGTGCCGACTATACTAGCGGGGGGGGAGATACGCAGTATTTT
TRBD2	-	TRBJ2-5	TRBV5-1	CASSLVLAGGQETQYF	TGCGCCAGCAGCTTGGTACTAGCGGGGGGACAAGAGACCCAGTACTTC